This T cell receptor (beta chain) originates from a study of prognosis after radiotherapy for stage I lung cancer. For the study at large: Several patients developed post-radiotherapy distant metastases at median 7 months; over 14 had no significant progression.

Node negativity on CT and PET/CT was present in all patients, alongside an absence of prior chemotherapy, radiotherapy or other malignancies. On two occasions, one at each of two time points, 5 to 7 milliliters of peripheral blood were drawn. Looked up from germline, CDR1 is SGHVS and CDR2 is FQNEAQ. The CDR3 has 18 residues. The trim removed 3 bases at V and 4 bases at J, leaving 7 bases unmatched. This clonotype was found many times. Genomic DNA was the source, and TCR beta CDR3 was amplified from it by two-round multiplex PCR. Initially, in first-round PCR, primers specific to each TRBV and TRBJ gene were used. TCRdb called the multiplex PCR reads again in MiXCR, with one record for every CDR3 protein. The sample comprises 26,000 or so distinct CDR3 sequences, 25% to 35% of which are singletons, and around a third rests with the top ten.

Sequenced here: PBMCs, sampled before or after stereotactic body radiation therapy (not recorded which). The receptor was isolated from a donor aged 50 or older with non-small cell lung cancer. V gene TRBV7-8 combines with J gene TRBJ2-3; TRBD2 aligns across 16 bases. The CDR3 sequence is CASSFTSGTSGGADTQYF. The CDR3 DNA reads as TGTGCCAGCAGCTTCACATCCGGGACTAGCGGGGGGGCAGATACGCAGTATTTT.